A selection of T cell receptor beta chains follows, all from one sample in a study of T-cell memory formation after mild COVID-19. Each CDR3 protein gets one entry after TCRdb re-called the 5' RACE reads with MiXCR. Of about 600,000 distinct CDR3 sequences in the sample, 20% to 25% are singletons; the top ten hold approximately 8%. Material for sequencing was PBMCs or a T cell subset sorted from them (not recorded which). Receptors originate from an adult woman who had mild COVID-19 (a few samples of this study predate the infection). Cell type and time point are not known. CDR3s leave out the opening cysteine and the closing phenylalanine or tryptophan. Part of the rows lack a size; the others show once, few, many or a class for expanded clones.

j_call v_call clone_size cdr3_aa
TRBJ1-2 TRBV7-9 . ASSRGSLYGYT
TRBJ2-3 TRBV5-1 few ASSLVLSADTQY
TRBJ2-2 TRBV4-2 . ASSSGTSGRGGAGELF
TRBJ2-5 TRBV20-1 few SARGWRGGLGQETQY
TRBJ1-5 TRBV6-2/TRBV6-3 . ASRGDSGNQPQH
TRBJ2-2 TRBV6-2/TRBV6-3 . ASKNTANTGELF
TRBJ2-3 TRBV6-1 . ASSETQALETDTQY
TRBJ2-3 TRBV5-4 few ASSLGQVSTDTQY
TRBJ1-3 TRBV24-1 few ATSDESGNTIY
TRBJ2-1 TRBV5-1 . ASSTRDRGVPPEQF
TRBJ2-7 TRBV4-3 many ASSQGTSGSSYEQY
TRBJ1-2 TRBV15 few ATSRDAGVGYT
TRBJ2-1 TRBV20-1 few SAPRWGGSTANEQF
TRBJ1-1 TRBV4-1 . ASSQDFWTGEAF
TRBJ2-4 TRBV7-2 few ASSLRGTSGRKY
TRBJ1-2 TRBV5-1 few ASSLVPADNYGYT
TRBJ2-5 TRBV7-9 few ASSLEWTAETQY
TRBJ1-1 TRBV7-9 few ASSTGTAGNTEAF
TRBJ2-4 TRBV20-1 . SARDRRLAGAKNIQY
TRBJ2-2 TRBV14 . ASSQVLAGNTGELF
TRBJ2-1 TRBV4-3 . ASSQETSGDSYNEQF
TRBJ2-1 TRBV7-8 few ASSKLAGEVNEQF
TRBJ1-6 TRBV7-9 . ASNGGGSPLH
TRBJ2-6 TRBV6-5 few ASSYSGRESSGANVLT
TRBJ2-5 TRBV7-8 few ASSLAYQGETQY
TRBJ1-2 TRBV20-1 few SASRTANYGYT
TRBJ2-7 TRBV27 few ASSLGVPNEQY
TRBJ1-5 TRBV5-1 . ASSPGGGDQPQH
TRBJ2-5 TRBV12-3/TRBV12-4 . ASSLTGLEQETQY
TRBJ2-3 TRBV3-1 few ASSQVSRRGYTDTQY
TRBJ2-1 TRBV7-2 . ASSSSFGGYNEQF
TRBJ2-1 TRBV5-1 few ASSLALWADGQGQF
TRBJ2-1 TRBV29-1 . SVGGLAGIYEQF
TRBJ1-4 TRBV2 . ASSVRVANEKLF
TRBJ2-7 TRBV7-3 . ASSPDWRRGPTYEQY
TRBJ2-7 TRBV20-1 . SAEQGSYEQY